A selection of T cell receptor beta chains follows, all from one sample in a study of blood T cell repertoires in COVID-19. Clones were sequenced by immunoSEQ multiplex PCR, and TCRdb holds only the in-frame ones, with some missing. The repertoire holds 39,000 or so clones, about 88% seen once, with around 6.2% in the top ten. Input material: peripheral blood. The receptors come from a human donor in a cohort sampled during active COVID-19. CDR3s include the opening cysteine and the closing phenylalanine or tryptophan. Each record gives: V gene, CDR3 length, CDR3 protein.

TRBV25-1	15	CASSEFPTGTYEQYF
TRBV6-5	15	CASSRGFSGTGTQYF
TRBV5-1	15	CASSWGPAGNSPLHF
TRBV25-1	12	CASSGSYSEAFF
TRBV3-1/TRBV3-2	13	CASSWTVSYEQYF
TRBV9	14	CASSGIQGAREQFF
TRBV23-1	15	CASSPSAVGPYEQYF
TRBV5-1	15	CASSSTGTSQETQYF
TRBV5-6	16	CASSLWRVASNQPQHF
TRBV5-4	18	CASSQPTSGGRGANVLTF
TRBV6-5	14	CASTSGTGVYEQYF
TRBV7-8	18	CASSLIAQAQSSTDTQYF